The 10 T cell receptor beta chains listed next were all sequenced from one sample in a study of shared clonotypes between healthy human individuals. Data came from immunoSEQ multiplex PCR; TCRdb stores just in-frame clones and leaves some out. This sample has about 680,000 clones, with less than 85% found just once. The sequenced sample consisted of memory CD4+ T cells sorted from blood. Described subset: CD45RA-negative fraction. The receptor set was obtained from a young woman in good health.

The V call is TRBV28, the J call TRBJ1-1, with D possibly TRBD1 on 6 matching bases. The V end was cut by 0 bases, the J end by 5 bases, with 13 bases between. The CDR3 sequence is 15 residues long. The germline V gene encodes CDR1 MDHEN and CDR2 SYDVKM. The CDR3 reads CASSLWGGQGTEAFF. Here the CDR3 DNA reads TGTGCCAGCAGTTTATGGGGGGGCCAAGGAACTGAAGCTTTCTTT.

The J gene is TRBJ2-2, the V gene TRBV19; 7 bases align to TRBD2. From germline, CDR1 is LNHDA and CDR2 SQIVND (reference sequence). The junction had 6 bases not matched to a gene; V was cut back by 7 bases and J by 7 bases. The CDR3 runs 13 residues. The CDR3 sequence is CASTPTGGGELFF. The CDR3 DNA sequence: TGTGCCAGTACCCCTACGGGAGGCGGGGAGCTGTTTTTT.

This sequence joins TRBV10-2 and TRBJ1-5, with D hard to call. The V end lost 8 bases, the J end lost 0 bases, and 14 bases lay between the germline ends. The CDR3 runs 15 residues. The germline V gene has CDR1 WSHSY and CDR2 SAAADI. CDR3 loop: CASSPFADSNQPQHF. The CDR3 nucleotides are TGCGCCAGCTCTCCGTTCGCAGATAGCAATCAGCCCCAGCATTTT.

V usage is TRBV5-1 and J usage is TRBJ1-4, with D possibly matching TRBD1 (6 bases). The CDR3 consists of 15 residues. The V gene lost 3 bases and the J gene lost 6 bases, with 15 bases spanning the gap. Germline V gene data show CDR1 as SGHRS and CDR2 as YFSETQ. The CDR3 sequence: CASSSLWGADEKLFF. The CDR3 DNA reads TGCGCCAGCAGCTCCCTTTGGGGGGCGGATGAAAAACTGTTTTTT.

This clone appeared many times. The chain combines TRBV28 with TRBJ2-5; unclear D gene. Germline loops: CDR1 MDHEN, CDR2 SYDVKM. The CDR3 spans 12 residues. Trimming removed 8 bases from V and 1 base from J, with 8 bases in between. CDR3 nucleotides: TGTGCCAGCTCGACACGCCAAGAGACCCAGTACTTC. Amino acids: CASSTRQETQYF.

The sample holds a few counts of this clone. The J gene is TRBJ1-2, the V gene TRBV19; TRBD1 might be the D (5 bases). Germline V gene sequence: CDR1 LNHDA, CDR2 SQIVND (reference sequence). The CDR3 covers 14 residues. Deletions cut 7 bases from V and 6 bases from J, with 18 bases between. Here the CDR3 DNA reads TGTGCCAGTAACCCCCAAGCGGGGGTGGATGGCTACACCTTC. Translating it yields CASNPQAGVDGYTF.

The chain carries TRBV9 and TRBJ2-3; 7 nucleotides agree with TRBD2. Germline values: CDR1 SGDLS, CDR2 YYNGEE. The CDR3 spans 13 residues. After removal of 4 bases from V and 8 bases from J, the junction contained 7 bases not matched to a gene. The CDR3, as DNA: TGTGCCAGCAGCCGTTCGACTAGCCTTACGCAGTATTTT. Its translation: CASSRSTSLTQYF.

This rearrangement joins TRBV5-1 to TRBJ1-5, with D possibly matching TRBD1 (6 bases). V was shortened by 0 bases and J by 4 bases, with 8 bases between the two germline ends. The V gene's germline CDR1 is SGHRS and CDR2 YFSETQ. This CDR3 region has 14 residues. CDR3 residues: CASSLGGQNQPQHF. The CDR3 bases are TGCGCCAGCAGCTTGGGTGGACAGAATCAGCCCCAGCATTTT.

The chain carries TRBV6-1 and TRBJ2-1; 14 bases fit TRBD2. V was pared by 6 bases and J by 8 bases, with 6 bases of the junction left unmatched. The CDR3 is 15 residues long. Per the germline V gene, CDR1 is MNHNS and CDR2 is SASEGT. The CDR3: CASSPGLAGVDEQFF. For the CDR3, the DNA is TGTGCCAGCAGCCCGGGACTAGCGGGAGTCGATGAGCAGTTCTTC.

CDR3 nucleotides: TGTGCCAGTTCAGGGGGGATCTATGAGCAGTTCTTC. This gives the protein CASSGGIYEQFF. V and J are TRBV28 and TRBJ2-1; TRBD1 is a possible D gene (7 bases). CDR1 MDHEN and CDR2 SYDVKM come from the germline V gene. The CDR3 is 12 amino acids. Trimming removed 9 bases from V and 8 bases from J, with 14 bases in between.